The 7 T cell receptor beta chains listed next were all sequenced from one sample in a study of T cell responses to AZD1222 COVID-19 vaccine. The method was immunoSEQ multiplex PCR; TCRdb's version includes in-frame clones alone and lacks a portion of them. The repertoire holds approximately 160,000 clones, with around 92% as singletons. This specimen consisted of peripheral blood, obtained on day 0 of AZD1222 vaccination. The receptors originated from an adult in good health.

The chain couples TRBV28 to TRBJ1-2; D perhaps matches TRBD1 (5 bases). There are 14 residues in the CDR3. From germline, CDR1 is MDHEN and CDR2 SYDVKM. Trimming stripped 3 bases from V and 4 bases from J, with 12 bases between. CDR3 region: CASSFLPRGYGYTF. The CDR3 bases are TGTGCCAGCAGTTTTCTACCGAGGGGCTATGGCTACACCTTC.

The chain uses TRBV30 and TRBJ1-5; possible D gene TRBD1, 6 bases. With 0 bases removed from V and 3 bases from J, the gap between germline ends came to 12 bases. The germline gives CDR1 GTSNPN, CDR2 SVGIG (reference sequence). The CDR3 extends over 15 amino acids. The CDR3 here is CAWSVARDNNQPQHF. The CDR3 nucleotides read TGTGCCTGGAGTGTAGCCAGGGACAACAATCAGCCCCAGCATTTT.

The chain links TRBV4-2 to TRBJ1-4; no reliable D call. Germline V gene lookup returns CDR1 LGHNA and CDR2 YNFKEQ. The CDR3 covers 14 residues. V gave up 0 bases and J gave up 1 base, with 3 bases separating them. The CDR3 DNA follows: TGTGCCAGCAGCCAAGAGCAAACTAATGAAAAACTGTTTTTT. Residues: CASSQEQTNEKLFF.

The V call is TRBV7-2, the J call TRBJ2-1; D tentatively fits TRBD1 or TRBD2 (6 bases each). CDR1 and CDR2 from the germline V gene are SGHTA and FQGNSA. This CDR3 region has 15 residues. Trimming removed 0 bases at V and 8 bases at J, with 14 bases between. The CDR3 DNA reads TGTGCCAGCAGCTTAGCCCTACAGGGACTCGATGAGCAGTTCTTC. Protein: CASSLALQGLDEQFF.

This chain uses TRBV5-1 with TRBJ2-7, with a possible D match to TRBD1 (6 bases). CDR3 length: 14 residues. The germline CDR1 and CDR2 sequences are SGHRS and YFSETQ. Trimming shortened V by 1 base and J by 1 base, and 9 bases separated the two germline ends. The chain's CDR3 is CASSLSGDSYEQYF. CDR3 nucleotides: TGCGCCAGCAGCTTGTCAGGGGATTCCTACGAGCAGTACTTC.

The CDR3 region is CASSEVSGGSYNEQFF. CDR3 nucleotides: TGTGCCAGCAGTGAAGTCAGCGGGGGATCCTACAATGAGCAGTTCTTC. The chain uses TRBV6-1 and TRBJ2-1; 8 positions match TRBD2. The trim removed 1 base at V and 1 base at J, leaving 3 bases unmatched. CDR1 and CDR2 (germline): MNHNS, SASEGT. CDR3 length: 16 amino acids.

V and J are TRBV2 and TRBJ1-2; 11 positions agree with TRBD1. CDR3 length: 14 amino acids. Losses at the gene ends were 6 bases for V and 5 bases for J; bases not matched to a gene: 5. Germline assignment: CDR1 SNHLY and CDR2 FYNNEI. The CDR3 spells CASRVGQGDYGYTF. The CDR3 DNA reads as TGTGCCAGCAGGGTGGGACAGGGGGATTATGGCTACACCTTC.